This T cell receptor (beta chain) was sequenced during a study of identical twins. Study-level results: Insertions ran lower in abundant cord blood beta clonotypes, though not in memory repertoires. Out-of-frame alpha sequences shared between twins exhibited an excess of low generation probability.

TCRdb reprocessed the 5' RACE reads via MiXCR and lists one record per CDR3 protein. Here the sample spans 690,000 or so distinct CDR3 sequences, around 8.6% being singletons. This clonotype occurred a few times. Its target is unknown. The V and J ends lost 3 bases and 6 bases respectively, with 13 bases between them. The CDR3 loop spans 14 amino acids. These same data were also listed under a study on yellow fever vaccine responses in identical twins.

The TCR comes from a woman aged 18-30 years in good health. V usage is TRBV12-3 or TRBV12-4 and J usage is TRBJ2-3; D call uncertain. Source material: PBMCs. As DNA, the CDR3 is TGTGCCAGCAGTTTCGGACCTCCGCCCGATACGCAGTATTTT. Amino acid sequence: CASSFGPPPDTQYF.